This entry features one T cell receptor beta chain sequence. At the time of sampling, donors were nominally healthy, though unrecorded immune exposures were likely. The data belong to a study of cytomegalovirus exposure and HLA in healthy donors. Primers included in the PCR were 60 Vbeta and 13 Jbeta primers. Measured with immunoSEQ multiplex PCR; TCRdb has only the in-frame clones, and not every one. The data show about 120,000 clones, 77% seen once. Sequenced material: PBMCs. The clonotype was recovered from a man younger than 30 in good health and CMV-seropositive.

CDR3 region: CASSSDRADTQYF. The CDR3 nucleotides are TGTGCCAGCAGCTCGGACAGGGCAGATACGCAGTATTTT. This chain links TRBV7-2 with TRBJ2-3; 8 bases map to TRBD1. V was clipped by 4 bases and J by 4 bases; unmatched bases: 1. Germline values: CDR1 SGHTA, CDR2 FQGNSA. This CDR3 has 13 residues. The full variable domain, rest sourced from reference TRBV7-2 and TRBJ2-3, is GAGVSQSPSNKVTEKGKDVELRCDPISGHTALYWYRQSLGQGLEFLIYFQGNSAPDKSGLPSDRFSAERTGGSVSTLTIQRTQQEDSAVYLCASSSDRADTQYFGPGTRLTVL.